These T cell receptor beta chains were read from a single sample in a study of blood T cell repertoires in COVID-19. Repertoires were generated with immunoSEQ multiplex PCR, while TCRdb's copy carries only in-frame clones and drops some. The sample contains more than 300,000 clones, just over 85% of which appear only once. Sequences were obtained from PBMCs or T cells enriched from blood (not recorded which). The receptor set was obtained from a man aged 25 to 40 who had recovered from COVID-19. Both conserved end residues are part of each CDR3. Fields, in order: V gene, J gene, CDR3 protein.

v_gene: TRBV30; j_gene: TRBJ2-3; CDR3aa: CAWSGGRAKDTQYF
v_gene: TRBV9; j_gene: TRBJ2-2; CDR3aa: CASRGQGTYTGELFF
v_gene: TRBV6-5; j_gene: TRBJ2-2; CDR3aa: CASSQTGGRDGELFF
v_gene: TRBV3-1/TRBV3-2; j_gene: TRBJ2-5; CDR3aa: CASGTQGVGLAGVGWAETQYF
v_gene: TRBV5-1; j_gene: TRBJ2-7; CDR3aa: CASSPSGGLLLFSYEQYF
v_gene: TRBV10-2; j_gene: TRBJ2-7; CDR3aa: CASTWGTSEIRSYEQYF
v_gene: TRBV5-1; j_gene: TRBJ2-5; CDR3aa: CASNRGWALAETQYF
v_gene: TRBV23-1; j_gene: TRBJ2-7; CDR3aa: CASSPSGTSGREAFYEQYF
v_gene: TRBV11-2; j_gene: TRBJ2-7; CDR3aa: CASSNRLAGMDYEQYF
v_gene: TRBV2; j_gene: TRBJ2-2; CDR3aa: CASSRGQGTGELFF
v_gene: TRBV7-6; j_gene: TRBJ2-7; CDR3aa: CASSLAQTSGSSYEQYF
v_gene: TRBV6-5; j_gene: TRBJ1-5; CDR3aa: CASLIGQGYNQPQHF
v_gene: TRBV5-1; j_gene: TRBJ2-7; CDR3aa: CASSEAGGLYEQYF
v_gene: TRBV6-5; j_gene: TRBJ2-1; CDR3aa: CASRPTSSSGKQFF
v_gene: TRBV2; j_gene: TRBJ1-5; CDR3aa: CASRQQGTHNQPQHF
v_gene: TRBV28; j_gene: TRBJ1-5; CDR3aa: CASTPRDRGRNQPQHF
v_gene: TRBV10-3; j_gene: TRBJ1-2; CDR3aa: CAISVLPEPGYGYTF
v_gene: TRBV7-2; j_gene: TRBJ2-2; CDR3aa: CASSSGFSSGELFF
v_gene: TRBV28; j_gene: TRBJ1-6; CDR3aa: CASSLWDRGISPLHF
v_gene: TRBV18; j_gene: TRBJ2-1; CDR3aa: CASSPQLAGGPLEQFF
v_gene: TRBV18; j_gene: TRBJ1-4; CDR3aa: CASSTGLFNEKLFF
v_gene: TRBV4-1; j_gene: TRBJ2-7; CDR3aa: CASSRQGDVYEQYF
v_gene: TRBV3-1/TRBV3-2; j_gene: TRBJ1-5; CDR3aa: CASSPTGGTGQPQHF
v_gene: TRBV30; j_gene: TRBJ2-7; CDR3aa: CAWSYREPYEQYF